This entry concerns a single TCR beta chain. Its binding antigen is unknown. There are no base qualities to consult, and no much larger clone falls within one base. This same CDR3 is encoded by further DNA sequences in the sample. These data come from a study of cytomegalovirus exposure and HLA in healthy donors (dated by TCRdb to about 2017). About the study as a whole: In an earlier analysis of several hundred of the donors, 250 to 350 Gb of sequence data and 120 million or so unique TCR beta sequences from about 180 million T cells were reported. Rather than using new phenotypic data, the later analysis identified candidate immune exposures from TCR beta sequences and from how often those sequences occurred across donors. Around 320 gigabases of sequencing data and 70 million to 100 million unique TCR sequences were included in an early release covering about 700 HLA-typed donors. Using immunosequencing, the study profiled T cell repertoires from 500 to 800 subjects and related those repertoires to cytomegalovirus serostatus. HLA typing included class I and class II loci at four-digit resolution. The number of typed donors differed by locus: 629-630 for A, B, C, DRB1 and DQB1; some 540 for DQA1; over 600 for DPA1; and about 450 for DPB1. In a later genetic analysis, genome-wide SNP genotypes for about three fifths of the roughly 670 donors were used, and that subset was treated as a discovery cohort. Among roughly 400 genotyped donors of the cohort, an average of roughly 240,000 unique TCR beta nucleotide sequences were sequenced per donor, roughly 20% of them non-productive. All discovery cohort repertoires had been generated using a single sequencing platform. A later analysis re-examined previously published TCR beta repertoires from 610 or so donors and added high-resolution HLA genotyping to investigate patterns of TCR occurrence. Several DR-DQ haplotypes were treated as single units for association and clustering because of strong linkage in the cohort. The study was designed to test whether signatures of past pathogen exposure could be identified by cataloging public T cell receptors. Donor age, sex, ethnicity and CMV serostatus were compiled alongside the repertoire data. An earlier analysis of some 600 of the donors applied high-throughput TCR beta sequencing to assess whether each TCR beta V gene segment acted as functional or pseudogenic. Of the 398 genotyped donors, more than 75% were placed in the genetic ancestry cluster associated with self-reported Caucasian donors. In addition to the first cohort of several hundred subjects, a separate validation cohort of under 150 different subjects was used. To predict cytomegalovirus infection status, the study combined high-throughput TCR immunosequencing, statistical association of individual TCRs with disease status, and machine learning. Overall study outcomes, separate from this receptor: Strong co-occurrence of HLA alleles, especially DR and DQ, made assigning TCR associations to individual alleles difficult. A later analysis found that HLA-associated TCR beta chains were more clonally expanded and had lower generation probabilities than equally common non-associated chains. Because counts were too low, some 17 rarely observed V segments, including chromosome 9 orphons, were excluded from the earlier analysis of 587 of the donors. Linkage disequilibrium might explain the correlated functional status among segregating V segments, but an unknown experimental factor could not be ruled out. This cohort had only TCR beta chains sequenced, and the lack of alpha or paired-chain data limited which features could be detected. It was suggested by the authors that the approach could potentially be generalized to other disease states and immunological phenotypes. The presence/absence analyses assumed that sequencing depth was roughly uniform across donors, and that assumption may not be true. In vitro tests confirmed that a few of the cytomegalovirus-associated TCR beta chains recognize cytomegalovirus antigens. According to a later genetic analysis, donors in an Asian-associated ancestry cluster had fewer N-insertions in productive TCRs than the roughly 700-donor mean. A later analysis found that TCR association rates varied across HLA loci, with DRB1 alleles showing the most associated TCRs and HLA-C alleles the fewest. The sequencing pipeline was judged likely to have produced a cluster of highly shared sequence variants as a technical artifact. The only immune exposure information available for the cohort was CMV serostatus. The classifier was reported to diagnose cytomegalovirus status with high specificity and sensitivity in both the original and validation cohorts. Because HLA typing was unavailable for some donors at each locus, only the typed subset was used in association tests. In a later analysis, several top co-occurrence clusters were reported to appear linked to parvovirus B19, influenza, CMV and Epstein-Barr virus. A later analysis associated about 17,000 TCR beta sequences with specific HLA alleles at a false discovery rate of 0.05. A total of 150 to 200 TCR beta chains were listed by the study as associated with cytomegalovirus. Most TCR sequences were observed very rarely across donors, whereas some public TCRs were present in many individuals. Most CMV-associated TCR beta chains appeared to be HLA-restricted in a later analysis, and the HLA associations seemed to be driven largely by CMV exposure. In an earlier analysis of approximately 600 of the donors, most TCR beta V segments were observed in productive rearrangements about 87% or about 30% of the time, broadly matching IMGT annotations. V-gene and J-gene trimming of TCR beta chains was associated with a missense DCLRE1C variant in a later genetic analysis, and the association was replicated in an independent cohort. Some IMGT-functional V segments, including TRBV6-2 and TRBV6-3, could not be told apart with the 87-base-pair reads, so those segments were excluded. A further reported finding was that TCR beta sequences accurately predicted the HLA-A and HLA-B alleles for most subjects in the first cohort.

The cohort was made up of roughly 670 healthy bone marrow donors. Cohort members were all nominally healthy when sampled, although unrecorded immune exposures were likely present. The donor tested CMV seronegative, placing the donor among the 350 or so seronegative members of the cohort. Each donor provided a peripheral blood sample, and peripheral blood mononuclear cells were used for TCR beta sequencing. Genomic DNA was extracted from the blood cell samples with the Qiagen DNeasy Blood Extraction Kit. Receptor libraries were prepared by the immunoSEQ multiplex PCR assay. A mixture of 60 forward primers for TCR Vbeta segments and 13 reverse primers for TCR Jbeta segments was used in the multiplex PCR. A multiplex PCR assay on genomic DNA amplified the CDR3 region of rearranged TCR beta genes. The amplified TCR beta libraries were sequenced on the Illumina HiSeq System as 87-base-pair reads. Regarding the original processing steps: A later analysis counted tens of millions of unique TCR beta chains across the 500 to 850 repertoires, and some 11 million of these chains were shared by at least two donors. Raw reads were error-corrected and collapsed into unique sequences with a nearest-neighbor algorithm that merged closely related sequences to remove PCR and sequencing errors. To assign V, D and J gene segments, CDR3 sequences were aligned to IMGT reference sequences. For a sequence to be retained, at least a six-nucleotide match to both a V gene segment and a J gene segment was required. A rearrangement was called productive if the CDR3 had no stop codons and remained in frame with V and J, and every other rearrangement was called non-productive. Following IMGT convention, CDR3 was defined as the stretch from the second conserved V-encoded cysteine to the conserved J-encoded phenylalanine. Sequences without an unambiguous match to a single V gene segment were excluded from the earlier analysis of 450 to 750 of the donors. In an earlier analysis of several hundred of the donors, a V segment was called functional when productive rearrangements were above 56.7%, and segregating when the standard deviation between donors exceeded 5%. A statistical classification framework was developed to diagnose cytomegalovirus status using the catalog of TCR beta chain sequences. V and J gene assignment, in a later analysis, came from comparing TCR nucleotide sequences with IMGT/GENE-DB human TR gene sequences. In a later analysis, CDR3 sequences and most-parsimonious VDJ recombination scenarios were assigned using the TCRdist pipeline. A later analysis defined each TCR beta chain by its CDR3 amino acid sequence plus V-gene family, and excluded reads lacking a unique V-gene family. In a later analysis, approximately 640 highly shared, low-generation-probability nucleotide sequences were removed to address suspected cross-contamination and a sequencing artifact. A later analysis calculated a clonal expansion index for each public chain from normalized within-repertoire ranks of inferred template counts. Generation probabilities in a later analysis came from a VDJ recombination model fitted to out-of-frame rearrangements, and those results were checked against IGoR. In a later analysis, hypergeometric tests were used to score TCR-TCR, TCR-HLA and TCR-CMV co-occurrence, with a repertoire-size bias correction applied to TCR pairs. False discovery rates were estimated in a later analysis by permuting HLA or CMV assignments 20 times. In a later analysis, co-occurring TCRs were grouped using DBSCAN, with TCRdist sequence similarity added in when clustering inside HLA-allele-positive subsets. Repertoires with fewer than 30,000 or more than 120,000 public chains were left out of co-occurrence clustering, as were several repertoires with anomalous nucleotide sharing. What TCRdb holds here is the immuneACCESS table cut down to in-frame rearrangements. Part of the clones is not present; checked against another copy, under half of the missing clones reflect an unresolved V gene, and the others are unexplained. The V and J calls and clone size come from that table; D and trimming were worked out from the DNA. Counted in this sample were about 120,000 clones; 81% of them appeared once. Roughly 1.8% of the sample rests with the top ten.

From the cysteine through the phenylalanine, the CDR3 covers 15 amino acids. Solely the CDR3 DNA is kept, with 45 bases framed from the first base. V ends up 2 bases short and J 1 base short, with an unmatched junction base count of 2. The germline V gene encodes CDR1 SGHTA and CDR2 FQGNSA. This receptor chain uses TRBV7-2 and TRBJ2-3, and 8 junctional nucleotides match TRBD2. The TCR was taken from a young man in good health and CMV-seronegative. Sequenced material: PBMCs. The DNA sequence is as follows: TGTGCCAGCAGCTTACGGGGGGGCCGCACAGATACGCAGTATTTT. It codes for CASSLRGGRTDTQYF.